The present T cell receptor (beta chain) was sequenced within a study of regulatory T cells in long-lasting Graves disease. Study results and limitations: TRBV28 was favored in persistent disease, as were TRBJ1-2 and TRBJ2-5.

This CDR3 has 13 amino acids. Germline CDR1 and CDR2: KGHSH and LQKENI. V gave up 0 bases and J gave up 5 bases, with 7 bases separating them. In building TCR beta libraries, iRepertoire HTBI primers were used together with Arm-PCR of CDR3 regions. In the original workflow: The samples included approximately 60 TRBV and more than 12 TRBJ segments. TCRdb recomputed calls from the multiplex PCR reads with MiXCR, one row per CDR3 protein. Clone size and V and J calls follow TCRdb, not the original study. The sample has approximately 400,000 distinct CDR3 sequences, over 12% seen once. Many counts were recorded for this clonotype. Its antigen is as yet unknown. Time point of the sample: newly diagnosed GD, antithyroid drugs for less than 3 months. Construction of the TCR library relied on RNA isolated from PBMCs. These records were also assigned to another study, of T cells in Graves' hyperthyroidism and ophthalmopathy. That publication notes: Ophthalmopathy, as predicted by the model, came a median approximately 6.5 months after the prediction.

This clonotype originated in a woman aged 40 to 55 with Graves disease. Source: peripheral blood mononuclear cells (PBMCs), taken at new diagnosis, from a patient treated with antithyroid drugs. The V gene is TRBV18, the J gene TRBJ1-1; no definite D call. CDR3 in DNA: TGTGCCAGCTCACCACCGACCCAAACTGAAGCTTTCTTT. It codes for CASSPPTQTEAFF.